This T cell receptor beta chain comes out of a study of cytomegalovirus exposure and HLA in healthy donors. Findings and caveats of the study: Overall, about 160 TCR beta chains were annotated as cytomegalovirus-associated.

Germline CDR1 and CDR2: SGHTA and FQGNSA. The CDR3 length is 12 residues. V lost 2 bases, J lost 8 bases, and 9 bases lay in between. Use of 60 Vbeta and 13 Jbeta primers characterized the PCR. TCRdb's table, derived via immunoSEQ multiplex PCR, lists solely in-frame clones and lacks some. The table has around 110,000 clones, more than 65% seen once. Remarks on this clone: The antigen is not known.

This TCR was recovered from a woman aged 30 to 39 in good health and CMV-seronegative. The rearrangement uses TRBV7-2 and TRBJ1-2; no clear D. The material sequenced was PBMCs. CDR3 nucleotides: TGTGCCAGCAGCTTAATTAGGGAGGGCTACACCTTC. Encoded protein: CASSLIREGYTF.